The next 8 T cell receptor beta chains were all read from a single sample in a study of blood T cell repertoires in COVID-19. Only in-frame clones appear in the TCRdb table, and some are missing; sequencing was by immunoSEQ multiplex PCR. The data show roughly 61,000 clones, 70% to 75% seen once. Sequencing was performed on peripheral blood. The source of these receptors is a woman between 65 and 79 years old with acute or convalescent COVID-19.

This chain links TRBV6-5 with TRBJ1-5, with TRBD1 matching 8 bases. The CDR3 contains 13 residues. CDR1 MNHEY and CDR2 SVGAGI come from the germline V gene. J gave up 2 bases and V 7 bases, and 1 base lay outside the gene matches. The CDR3 DNA sequence: TGTGCCAGCAAACAGGGGGGCAATCAGCCCCAGCATTTT. This translates into CASKQGGNQPQHF.

The chain has TRBV9 and TRBJ2-1, with TRBD2 as a possible D gene (6 bases). This CDR3 is built from 15 residues. With 3 bases removed from V and 5 bases from J, the gap between germline ends came to 15 bases. Germline loops: CDR1 SGDLS, CDR2 YYNGEE. The chain's CDR3 is CASSAGVQADNEQFF. The CDR3 DNA reads as TGTGCCAGCAGCGCGGGGGTGCAGGCTGACAATGAGCAGTTCTTC. Full variable domain (remainder filled in from reference TRBV9 and TRBJ2-1): DSGVTQTPKHLITATGQRVTLRCSPRSGDLSVYWYQQSLDQGLQFLIQYYNGEERAKGNILERFSAQQFPDLHSELNLSSLELGDSALYFCASSAGVQADNEQFFGPGTRLTVL.

This chain connects TRBV6-2 or TRBV6-3 to TRBJ2-1; a weak D match, TRBD1 (7 bases). The CDR3 contains 17 residues. The germline CDR1 and CDR2 sequences are MNHEY and SVGEGT. The V and J ends lost 0 bases and 0 bases respectively, with 12 bases between them. The CDR3 region is CASSYSSGGGSYNEQFF. The CDR3 nucleotides are TGTGCCAGCAGTTACTCGTCAGGGGGAGGCTCCTACAATGAGCAGTTCTTC.

The chain carries TRBV5-5 and TRBJ2-1; D unresolved. The CDR3 has 14 amino acids. The V and J ends lost 3 bases and 9 bases respectively, with 16 bases between them. Germline CDR1 is SGHKS and CDR2 is YYEKEE (reference sequence). CDR3 bases: TGTGCCAGCAGCTCATCCGCCCTCTACCGTGAGCAGTTCTTC. Translation gives CASSSSALYREQFF.

The chain joins TRBV5-5 to TRBJ2-5, with D hard to call. The CDR3 contains 14 residues. In germline, CDR1 is SGHKS, CDR2 YYEKEE (reference sequence). Trimming took off 0 bases at V and 1 base at J, with 7 bases between the two ends. The CDR3 region is CASSLEAVQETQYF. Here the CDR3 DNA reads TGTGCCAGCAGCTTGGAAGCCGTCCAAGAGACCCAGTACTTC.

The chain is built from TRBV10-2 and TRBJ1-1; possibly TRBD1 for D (5 bases). This CDR3 contains 13 residues. The V gene's germline CDR1 is WSHSY and CDR2 SAAADI. V was cut by 3 bases and J by 1 base, with 6 bases left in between. This CDR3 is CASSDGGNTEAFF. The CDR3 DNA is TGCGCCAGCAGTGACGGGGGGAACACTGAAGCTTTCTTT.

The table lists this clone with a count of one. The chain couples TRBV13 to TRBJ2-7, with D uncertain. The CDR3 consists of 14 residues. Trimming pared 3 bases from V and 2 bases from J, leaving 11 bases between. Looked up from germline, CDR1 is PRHDT and CDR2 is FYEKMQ (reference sequence). CDR3 sequence reads: CASSLQVLPYEQYF. For the CDR3, the DNA is TGTGCCAGCAGCTTGCAGGTCTTACCCTACGAGCAGTACTTC.

This clone was seen once. This chain connects TRBV6-6 to TRBJ1-2; weak D call: TRBD1 (6 bases). The CDR3 is 15 residues long. Germline CDR1 is MNHNY and CDR2 is SVGAGI (reference sequence). V gave up 2 bases and J gave up 4 bases, with 14 bases separating them. The CDR3 DNA reads TGTGCCAGCAGTTACCTGGGGGCATTGAGCTATGGCTACACCTTC. Its translation: CASSYLGALSYGYTF.